Listed here are 20 T cell receptor beta chains from one sample, sequenced in a study of cytomegalovirus exposure and HLA in healthy donors. 60 Vbeta and 13 Jbeta primers were used in PCR. Measured with immunoSEQ multiplex PCR; TCRdb has only the in-frame clones, and not every one. The sample shows approximately 160,000 clones, around 68% of them seen only once. Material: PBMCs. The receptors come from a man aged 45-65 years in good health and CMV-seronegative.

The chain is built from TRBV6-1 and TRBJ2-1; TRBD1 aligns across 7 bases. This CDR3 is 15 amino acids long. The V segment lost 0 bases and the J segment 9 bases; nucleotides outside the gene matches: 8. The germline V gene has CDR1 MNHNS and CDR2 SASEGT. The CDR3 sequence: CASSEALPGGGEQFF. Written as DNA, the CDR3 is TGTGCCAGCAGTGAAGCATTGCCAGGGGGTGGTGAGCAGTTCTTC.

This clone was picked up many times. This chain joins TRBV6-1 and TRBJ2-3; TRBD2 matches at 7 bases. With 5 bases clipped from V and 0 bases from J, the junction kept 2 bases outside the gene matches. This CDR3 is 14 amino acids long. Germline values: CDR1 MNHNS, CDR2 SASEGT. This chain's CDR3 is CASSLAASTDTQYF. In DNA form, the CDR3 reads TGTGCCAGCAGTCTAGCGGCCAGCACAGATACGCAGTATTTT.

This clone appeared a few times. This rearrangement joins TRBV29-1 to TRBJ1-6; D remains ambiguous. Between the trimmed V and J ends, which lost 4 bases and 8 bases, there was a span of 12 bases. Germline V gives CDR1 SQVTM, CDR2 ANQGSEA. The CDR3 length is 13 residues. The CDR3 here is CSVGWQADSPLHF. CDR3 coding DNA: TGCAGCGTTGGATGGCAGGCAGATTCACCCCTCCACTTT.

The chain has TRBV6-1 and TRBJ1-6; weak D call: TRBD1 (5 bases). The germline gives CDR1 MNHNS, CDR2 SASEGT. The CDR3 is 15 amino acids. Deletions cut 1 base from V and 14 bases from J, with 18 bases between. CDR3 loop: CASSEGGIEYRSLHF. The CDR3 nucleotides are TGTGCCAGCAGTGAAGGGGGCATCGAGTATCGATCCCTCCACTTT.

The chain recombines TRBV19 with TRBJ2-2; 7 bases match TRBD1. Trimming cost V 1 base and J 2 bases; bases outside gene matches: 1. CDR1 and CDR2 from the germline V gene are LNHDA and SQIVND (reference sequence). The CDR3 extends over 15 amino acids. This chain's CDR3 is CASSIGDRNTGELFF. The CDR3 DNA is TGTGCCAGTAGTATAGGGGACAGAAACACCGGGGAGCTGTTTTTT.

This clone appeared once. In nucleotides, the CDR3 is TGTGCCAGTAGTATGTTTAGCGGGGGGACAGATACGCAGTATTTT. The encoded protein is CASSMFSGGTDTQYF. The chain carries TRBV19 and TRBJ2-3; 10 bases are shared with TRBD2. Unmatched junction bases numbered 3, after V lost 3 bases and J lost 3 bases. CDR1 is LNHDA, CDR2 SQIVND, per germline (reference sequence). The CDR3 consists of 15 residues.

There are a few counts of this clone. V is TRBV6-5 and J is TRBJ2-7, with no clear D. There are 15 residues in the CDR3. The V gene lost 7 bases and the J gene lost 1 base, with 17 bases spanning the gap. Germline-derived CDR1 and CDR2 are MNHEY and SVGAGI. CDR3 in amino acids: CASKLKDTASYEQYF. CDR3 nucleotide sequence: TGTGCCAGCAAGTTAAAGGATACAGCTTCCTACGAGCAGTACTTC.

The V gene is TRBV20-1, the J gene TRBJ1-2; D unresolved. V was trimmed by 5 bases and J by 1 base, leaving 5 bases between them. The CDR3 has 11 residues. Germline CDR1 is DFQATT and CDR2 is SNEGSKA (reference sequence). CDR3 sequence reads: CSAQDNYGYTF. DNA of the CDR3: TGCAGTGCTCAGGATAACTATGGCTACACCTTC.

The chain has TRBV4-1 and TRBJ2-7; tentative D call: TRBD2 (5 bases). The CDR3 sequence is 13 residues long. CDR1 MGHRA and CDR2 YSYEKL come from the germline V gene. Between the trimmed V and J ends, which lost 1 base and 6 bases, there was a span of 10 bases. The CDR3 DNA reads as TGCGCCAGCAGCCAAGTCCCAACTAGCGAGCAGTACTTC. Protein sequence: CASSQVPTSEQYF.

On this clone itself: At one boundary the junction diverges from the germline segment, which might be a read error. This rearrangement joins TRBV11-2 to TRBJ2-7; D unclear. The CDR3 consists of 13 residues. Germline loops: CDR1 SGHAT, CDR2 FQNNGV. CDR3 DNA sequence: TGTGCCAGCAGCTTAATAGAAAACTACGGGCAGTACTTC. This codes for CASSLIENYGQYF. The full variable domain, rest sourced from reference TRBV11-2 and TRBJ2-7, is EAGVAQSPRYKIIEKRQSVAFWCNPISGHATLYWYQQILGQGPKLLIQFQNNGVVDDSQLPKDRFSAERLKGVDSTLKIQPAKLEDSAVYLCASSLIENYGQYFGPGTRLTVT.

This chain links TRBV27 with TRBJ2-5, with D tentatively TRBD2 (7 bases). Trimming cost V 6 bases and J 1 base, with 21 bases left between them. This CDR3 spans 17 amino acids. From germline, CDR1 is MNHEY and CDR2 SMNVEV (reference sequence). CDR3 loop: CASRMLGVGGPQETQYF. The CDR3 DNA reads TGTGCCAGCAGAATGCTGGGCGTGGGGGGGCCCCAAGAGACCCAGTACTTC.

The chain links TRBV19 to TRBJ1-1; D remains unclear. Germline lookup yields CDR1 LNHDA and CDR2 SQIVND (reference sequence). V was trimmed by 1 base and J by 4 bases, leaving 7 bases between them. CDR3 length: 13 amino acids. CDR3 bases: TGTGCCAGTAGTATAGCACACCTCACTGAAGCTTTCTTT. Its translation: CASSIAHLTEAFF.

V usage is TRBV11-2 and J usage is TRBJ1-1; TRBD1 agrees at 11 bases. Germline V gene lookup returns CDR1 SGHAT and CDR2 FQNNGV. J was trimmed by 1 base and V by 6 bases; bases with no gene match: 13. The CDR3 spans 18 residues. Written as DNA, the CDR3 is TGTGCCAGCAGTCCTACCCGGGGGGACAGGGGGGGGAACACTGAAGCTTTCTTT. Translation gives CASSPTRGDRGGNTEAFF.

This clone was seen once. The chain has TRBV28 and TRBJ2-1, with TRBD2 matching 10 bases. Germline loops: CDR1 MDHEN, CDR2 SYDVKM. This CDR3 comprises 15 residues. The V and J ends lost 4 bases and 7 bases, in that order; junction bases with no gene match: 7. The CDR3 reads CASSSPAGGPNEQFF. CDR3 nucleotides: TGTGCCAGCAGTTCACCAGCGGGGGGGCCTAATGAGCAGTTCTTC.

The CDR3 loop reads CASSSDRQTNQPQHF. CDR3 nucleotides: TGTGCCAGCAGCTCGGACAGACAGACCAATCAGCCCCAGCATTTT. The chain couples TRBV2 to TRBJ1-5; TRBD1 is a possible D gene (6 bases). V was clipped by 6 bases and J by 3 bases, with 15 bases between them. This CDR3 spans 15 amino acids. Looked up from germline, CDR1 is SNHLY and CDR2 is FYNNEI.

The sample holds one count of this clone. The rearrangement joins TRBV5-1 to TRBJ2-2; D possibly corresponds to TRBD1 (6 bases). Germline-derived CDR1 and CDR2 are SGHRS and YFSETQ. The CDR3 extends over 14 amino acids. With 4 bases removed from V and 7 bases from J, the gap between germline ends came to 14 bases. This CDR3 reads CASSPTGSIGELFF. The DNA for the CDR3 is TGCGCCAGCAGCCCAACAGGGTCCATCGGGGAGCTGTTTTTT. Variable domain in full (rest from reference TRBV5-1 and TRBJ2-2): KAGVTQTPRYLIKTRGQQVTLSCSPISGHRSVSWYQQTPGQGLQFLFEYFSETQRNKGNFPGRFSGRQFSNSRSEMNVSTLELGDSALYLCASSPTGSIGELFFGEGSRLTVL.

Of note for this clone: Other nucleotide sequences in the sample specify the same CDR3. V and J are TRBV18 and TRBJ1-6; tentatively, D is TRBD1 (5 bases). Germline values: CDR1 KGHSH, CDR2 LQKENI. The length of the CDR3 is 15 residues. Trimming removed 6 bases at V and 8 bases at J, with 17 bases between. The CDR3 DNA reads TGTGCCAGCTCCCCCGTAGAGCAGGGATATTCACCCCTCCACTTT. Amino acid sequence: CASSPVEQGYSPLHF.

Here the CDR3 reads CASGPTGGVTEAFF. The CDR3 coding sequence is TGTGCTAGTGGCCCAACAGGGGGCGTGACTGAAGCTTTCTTT. The chain has TRBV12-5 and TRBJ1-1, with TRBD1 identical over 9 bases. CDR3 length: 14 amino acids. V trimming: 6 bases; J trimming: 5 bases; junction bases outside the gene matches: 7. Germline loops: CDR1 LGHNT, CDR2 FRNRAP. The full variable domain, in which reference TRBV12-5 and TRBJ1-1 provide the parts outside the CDR3, is DARVTQTPRHKVTEMGQEVTMRCQPILGHNTVFWYRQTMMQGLELLAYFRNRAPLDDSGMPKDRFSAEMPDATLATLKIQPSEPRDSAVYFCASGPTGGVTEAFFGQGTRLTVV.

The chain couples TRBV18 to TRBJ2-2; 7 positions agree with TRBD2. J was trimmed by 3 bases and V by 4 bases; bases with no gene match: 5. Germline-derived CDR1 and CDR2 are KGHSH and LQKENI. The CDR3 is 15 residues long. The chain's CDR3 is CASSLGGTYTGELFF. In DNA form, the CDR3 reads TGTGCCAGCTCACTCGGGGGGACCTACACCGGGGAGCTGTTTTTT.

The V gene is TRBV5-1, the J gene TRBJ1-1; unclear D gene. This CDR3 has 13 amino acids. Germline V gene lookup returns CDR1 SGHRS and CDR2 YFSETQ. The germline V and J ends were trimmed by 6 bases and 0 bases, with 9 bases remaining between them. CDR3 protein: CASKAGLNTEAFF. The CDR3 coding sequence is TGCGCCAGCAAGGCCGGGTTGAACACTGAAGCTTTCTTT.